The rows below give T cell receptor beta chains drawn from one sample of a study of cytomegalovirus exposure and HLA in healthy donors. Libraries were prepared by immunoSEQ multiplex PCR; TCRdb keeps only in-frame clonotypes and omits some of them. In total, the table holds over 110,000 clones. The sample was PBMCs. These receptors were taken from a male donor in good health and CMV-seronegative. CDR3s include the opening cysteine and the closing phenylalanine or tryptophan. The D gene is left open where the match is weak.

>TRBJ2-7|TRBV6-1|NA
CASSEGPSNGYEQYF
TGTGCCAGCAGTGAAGGGCCTAGCAACGGCTACGAGCAGTACTTC
>TRBJ1-1|TRBV18|NA
CASSPRQVTLNTEAFF
TGTGCCAGCTCACCAAGACAGGTAACTTTGAACACTGAAGCTTTCTTT
>TRBJ1-2|TRBV18|NA
CASSPILDNNYGYTF
TGTGCCAGCTCACCAATACTTGATAATAACTATGGCTACACCTTC
>TRBJ2-5|TRBV28|TRBD2
CASSGRAVETQYF
TGTGCCAGCAGTGGGAGGGCGGTTGAGACCCAGTACTTC
>TRBJ2-7|TRBV6-5|NA
CASSYSPRGLEGEQYF
TGTGCCAGCAGTTACTCTCCTCGAGGGCTAGAGGGCGAGCAGTACTTC
>TRBJ1-5|TRBV6-5|TRBD1
CASSTDRDQPQHF
TGTGCCAGCAGCACGGACAGGGACCAGCCCCAGCATTTT
>TRBJ2-1|TRBV7-7|TRBD2
CASSLEGRGNEQFF
TGTGCCAGCAGCTTAGAAGGGAGGGGCAATGAGCAGTTCTTC
>TRBJ2-2|TRBV4-2|NA
CASSQVAPNTGELFF
TGTGCCAGCAGCCAAGTAGCTCCTAACACCGGGGAGCTGTTTTTT
>TRBJ2-1|TRBV29-1|TRBD2
CSVEWRGGDEQFF
TGCAGCGTTGAATGGCGGGGGGGCGATGAGCAGTTCTTC
>TRBJ2-2|TRBV2|TRBD2
CANSGTSDPGELFF
TGTGCCAACTCCGGGACTAGCGACCCCGGGGAGCTGTTTTTT
>TRBJ1-2|TRBV7-9|TRBD1
CASSLAGQGADYGYTF
TGTGCCAGCAGCTTAGCGGGACAGGGGGCTGACTATGGCTACACCTTC
>TRBJ2-3|TRBV29-1|TRBD2
CSAGGGGGTDTQYF
TGCAGCGCCGGAGGCGGGGGGGGCACAGATACGCAGTATTTT
>TRBJ1-1|TRBV27|TRBD1
CASSLYRGLNTEAFF
TGTGCCAGCAGTCTCTACAGGGGGCTGAACACTGAAGCTTTCTTT
>TRBJ2-7|TRBV19|TRBD2
CASSIGGSLYEQYF
TGTGCCAGTAGTATAGGCGGGAGTTTATACGAGCAGTACTTC
>TRBJ2-1|TRBV9|NA
CASSVAGGHSYNEQFF
TGTGCCAGCAGCGTAGCGGGGGGCCACTCCTACAATGAGCAGTTCTTC
>TRBJ2-1|TRBV7-9|NA
CASSLAGGPNNEQFF
TGTGCCAGCAGCTTAGCGGGGGGGCCGAACAATGAGCAGTTCTTC
>TRBJ1-1|TRBV27|NA
CASTLRRGVYTEAFF
TGTGCCAGCACTCTTCGGAGGGGCGTTTACACTGAAGCTTTCTTT
>TRBJ2-3|TRBV29-1|TRBD2
CSVVRGGVTDTQYF
TGCAGCGTTGTTCGGGGGGGGGTGACAGATACGCAGTATTTT
>TRBJ2-2|TRBV18|NA
CASSPEQANLYTGELFF
TGTGCCAGCTCACCCGAACAGGCGAACTTATACACCGGGGAGCTGTTTTTT
>TRBJ2-3|TRBV29-1|NA
CSVEMIHRADTQYF
TGCAGCGTTGAAATGATTCATCGGGCAGATACGCAGTATTTT
>TRBJ1-1|TRBV18|TRBD1
CASSSGQGTGDTEAFF
TGTGCCAGCTCATCCGGACAGGGGACGGGGGACACTGAAGCTTTCTTT
>TRBJ2-3|TRBV6-5|TRBD1
CASSLQGASTDTQYF
TGTGCCAGCAGTCTACAGGGGGCAAGCACAGATACGCAGTATTTT
>TRBJ2-1|TRBV9|TRBD2
CASSAGLADAYNEQFF
TGTGCCAGCAGCGCGGGACTAGCGGATGCCTACAATGAGCAGTTCTTC
>TRBJ2-7|TRBV6-1|TRBD1
CASRDRGGTREQYF
TGTGCCAGCCGGGACAGGGGCGGGACTCGCGAGCAGTACTTC
>TRBJ1-2|TRBV27|NA
CASSFTGRQINGYTF
TGTGCCAGCAGTTTTACAGGTCGGCAAATAAATGGCTACACCTTC
>TRBJ2-7|TRBV30|TRBD2
CAWSSGGGYEQYF
TGTGCCTGGAGTAGCGGGGGGGGGTACGAGCAGTACTTC
>TRBJ2-2|TRBV29-1|NA
CSVELANPFTGELFF
TGCAGCGTTGAACTGGCCAACCCTTTCACCGGGGAGCTGTTTTTT
>TRBJ2-2|TRBV9|TRBD1
CASSPRTGGTGELFF
TGTGCCAGCAGCCCCCGGACAGGGGGCACGGGGGAGCTGTTTTTT
>TRBJ1-2|TRBV6-1|TRBD1
CASSEPDRGTPYGYTF
TGTGCCAGCAGTGAACCCGACAGGGGGACCCCCTATGGCTACACCTTC
>TRBJ2-2|TRBV19|TRBD1
CASSIFQQGGNTGELFF
TGTGCCAGTAGTATTTTCCAACAGGGGGGGAACACCGGGGAGCTGTTTTTT
>TRBJ1-1|TRBV5-1|TRBD1
CASSLWTGVRDTEAFF
TGCGCCAGCAGCTTATGGACAGGGGTACGGGACACTGAAGCTTTCTTT
>TRBJ2-7|TRBV19|TRBD1
CASSSGTGGYEQYF
TGTGCCAGTAGTTCCGGGACAGGGGGCTACGAGCAGTACTTC
>TRBJ1-5|TRBV29-1|NA
CSVGTGVGNQPQHF
TGCAGCGTTGGTACAGGCGTAGGCAATCAGCCCCAGCATTTT
>TRBJ2-2|TRBV11-3|NA
CASSLGDTGELFF
TGTGCCAGCAGCTTAGGAGACACCGGGGAGCTGTTTTTT
>TRBJ1-1|TRBV7-9|NA
CASSKAGYVNTEAFF
TGTGCCAGCAGCAAAGCAGGGTATGTGAACACTGAAGCTTTCTTT
>TRBJ1-3|TRBV7-4|NA
CASSFTTDSGNTIYF
TGTGCCAGCAGCTTCACGACAGACTCTGGAAACACCATATATTTT
>TRBJ1-1|TRBV10-3|NA
CAISGTGIRATEAFF
TGTGCCATCAGCGGTACAGGGATACGGGCCACTGAAGCTTTCTTT
>TRBJ1-5|TRBV2|NA
CASSERALSIQPQHF
TGTGCCAGCAGTGAGAGGGCTCTTAGCATTCAGCCCCAGCATTTT
>TRBJ2-1|TRBV7-9|TRBD2
CASSFPVAGGPNEQFF
TGTGCCAGCAGCTTTCCTGTGGCGGGAGGGCCGAATGAGCAGTTCTTC
>TRBJ1-4|TRBV9|NA
CASSPGHTNEKLFF
TGTGCCAGCAGTCCAGGGCACACTAATGAAAAACTGTTTTTT
>TRBJ2-7|TRBV30|NA
CAWSEGLILSYEQYF
TGTGCCTGGAGTGAGGGACTGATTCTGTCCTACGAGCAGTACTTC
>TRBJ2-7|TRBV25-1|NA
CASSDKSRLAYEQYF
TGTGCCAGCAGTGATAAGAGCAGACTCGCCTACGAGCAGTACTTC
>TRBJ1-5|TRBV6-1|NA
CATGVVRGNQPQHF
TGTGCCACCGGGGTGGTGAGGGGCAATCAGCCCCAGCATTTT
>TRBJ1-4|TRBV18|NA
CASSPRGGDEKLFF
TGTGCCAGCTCACCACGGGGAGGGGATGAAAAACTGTTTTTT
>TRBJ2-7|TRBV7-9|TRBD1
CASSLVSTGGLVYEQYF
TGTGCCAGCAGCTTGGTATCGACAGGGGGATTGGTCTACGAGCAGTACTTC